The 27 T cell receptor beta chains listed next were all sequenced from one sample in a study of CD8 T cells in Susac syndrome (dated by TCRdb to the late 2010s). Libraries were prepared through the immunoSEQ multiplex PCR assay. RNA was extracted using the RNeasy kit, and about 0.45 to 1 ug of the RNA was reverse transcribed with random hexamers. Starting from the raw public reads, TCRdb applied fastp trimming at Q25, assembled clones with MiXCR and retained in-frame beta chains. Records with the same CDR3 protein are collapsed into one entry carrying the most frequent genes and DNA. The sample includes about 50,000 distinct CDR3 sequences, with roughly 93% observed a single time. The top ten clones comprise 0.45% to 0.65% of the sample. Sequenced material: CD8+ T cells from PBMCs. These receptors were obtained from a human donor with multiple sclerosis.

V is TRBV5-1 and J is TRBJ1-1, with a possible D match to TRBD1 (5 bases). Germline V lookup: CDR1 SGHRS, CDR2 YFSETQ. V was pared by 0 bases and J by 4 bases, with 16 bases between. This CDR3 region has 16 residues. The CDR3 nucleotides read TGCGCCAGCAGCTTGGTGTGGGGGGGAAGTGGCACTGAAGCTTTCTTT. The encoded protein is CASSLVWGGSGTEAFF.

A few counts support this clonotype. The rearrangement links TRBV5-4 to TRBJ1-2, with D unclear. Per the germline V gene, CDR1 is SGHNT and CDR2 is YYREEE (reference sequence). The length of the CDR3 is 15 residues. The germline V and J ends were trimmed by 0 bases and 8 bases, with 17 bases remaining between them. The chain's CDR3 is CASSLGWAVPLGYTF. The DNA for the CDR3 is TGTGCCAGCAGCTTGGGATGGGCAGTCCCTTTAGGCTACACCTTC. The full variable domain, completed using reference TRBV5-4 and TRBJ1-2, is ETGVTQSPTHLIKTRGQQVTLRCSSQSGHNTVSWYQQALGQGPQFIFQYYREEENGRGNFPPRFSGLQFPNYSSELNVNALELDDSALYLCASSLGWAVPLGYTFGSGTRLTVV.

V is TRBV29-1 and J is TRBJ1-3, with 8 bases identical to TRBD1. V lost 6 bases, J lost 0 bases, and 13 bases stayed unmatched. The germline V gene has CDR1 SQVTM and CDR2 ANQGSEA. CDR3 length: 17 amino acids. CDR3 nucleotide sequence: TGCAGCGTACTGAATACGGGACAGGTATTCTCTGGAAACACCATATATTTT. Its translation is CSVLNTGQVFSGNTIYF.

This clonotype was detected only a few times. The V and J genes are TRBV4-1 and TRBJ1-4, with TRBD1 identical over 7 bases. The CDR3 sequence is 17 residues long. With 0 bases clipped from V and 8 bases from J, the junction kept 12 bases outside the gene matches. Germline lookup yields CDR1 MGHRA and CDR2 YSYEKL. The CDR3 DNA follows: TGCGCCAGCAGCCAAGATACGGGGGACAGACCCAGCGAAAAACTGTTTTTT. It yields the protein CASSQDTGDRPSEKLFF.

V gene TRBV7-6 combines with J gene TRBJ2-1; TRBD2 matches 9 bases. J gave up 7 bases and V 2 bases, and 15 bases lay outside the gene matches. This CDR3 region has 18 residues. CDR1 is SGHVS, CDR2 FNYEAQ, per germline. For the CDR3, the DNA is TGTGCCAGCAGCTTAATGGTAGCGGGGGCCTACTTGGGTAATGAGCAGTTCTTC. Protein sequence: CASSLMVAGAYLGNEQFF.

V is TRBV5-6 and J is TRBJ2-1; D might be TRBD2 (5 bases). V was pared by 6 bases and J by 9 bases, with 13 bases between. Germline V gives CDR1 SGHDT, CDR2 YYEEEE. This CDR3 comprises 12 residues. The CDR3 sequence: CASTSDEGEQFF. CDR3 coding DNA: TGTGCCAGCACCTCGGACGAGGGTGAGCAGTTCTTC.

The CDR3 DNA reads as TGTGCCAGCAGTTTGCAGGGTGAGGTGGCAGATACGCAGTATTTT. This encodes CASSLQGEVADTQYF. The chain couples TRBV28 to TRBJ2-3, with D possibly TRBD1 on 5 matching bases. Germline V gene lookup returns CDR1 MDHEN and CDR2 SYDVKM. The CDR3 contains 15 residues. V lost 3 bases, J lost 4 bases, and 14 bases lay in between.

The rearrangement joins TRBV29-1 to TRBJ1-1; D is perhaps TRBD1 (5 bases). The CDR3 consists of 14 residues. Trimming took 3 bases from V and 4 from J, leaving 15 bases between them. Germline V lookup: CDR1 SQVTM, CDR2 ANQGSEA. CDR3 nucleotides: TGCAGCGTTGACTTTGGACACCTGAGCACTGAAGCTTTCTTT. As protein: CSVDFGHLSTEAFF.

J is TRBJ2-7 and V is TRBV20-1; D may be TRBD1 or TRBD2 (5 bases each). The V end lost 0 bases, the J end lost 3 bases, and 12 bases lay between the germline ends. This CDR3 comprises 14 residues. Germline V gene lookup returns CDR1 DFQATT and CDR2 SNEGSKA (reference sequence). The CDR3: CSARDRDLHYEQYF. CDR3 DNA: TGCAGTGCTAGAGATCGGGACCTTCACTACGAGCAGTACTTC.

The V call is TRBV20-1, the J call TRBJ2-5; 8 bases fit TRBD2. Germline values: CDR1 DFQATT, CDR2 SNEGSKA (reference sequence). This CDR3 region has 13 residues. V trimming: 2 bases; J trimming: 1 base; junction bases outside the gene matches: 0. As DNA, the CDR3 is TGCAGTGCTAGACTAGCGGGCCAAGAGACCCAGTACTTC. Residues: CSARLAGQETQYF.

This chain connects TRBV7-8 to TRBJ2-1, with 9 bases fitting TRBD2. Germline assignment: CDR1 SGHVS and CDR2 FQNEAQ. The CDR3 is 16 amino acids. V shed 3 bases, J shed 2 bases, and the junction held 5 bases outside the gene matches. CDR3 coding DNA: TGTGCCAGCAGCTTCATTCCTAGCGGGGCCTACAATGAGCAGTTCTTC. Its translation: CASSFIPSGAYNEQFF.

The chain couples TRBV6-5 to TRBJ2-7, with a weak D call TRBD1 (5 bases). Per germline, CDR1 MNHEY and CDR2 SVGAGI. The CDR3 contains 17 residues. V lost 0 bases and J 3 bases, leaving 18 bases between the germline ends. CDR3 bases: TGTGCCAGCAGTTACTCGATCGGCAGGGATTATTACTACGAGCAGTACTTC. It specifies CASSYSIGRDYYYEQYF.

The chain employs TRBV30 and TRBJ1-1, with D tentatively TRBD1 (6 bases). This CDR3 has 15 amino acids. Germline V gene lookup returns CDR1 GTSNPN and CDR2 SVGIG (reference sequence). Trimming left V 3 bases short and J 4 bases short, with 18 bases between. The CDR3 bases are TGTGCCTGGAGCTACTCGCGAACAGGGAGCACTGAAGCTTTCTTT. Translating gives CAWSYSRTGSTEAFF.

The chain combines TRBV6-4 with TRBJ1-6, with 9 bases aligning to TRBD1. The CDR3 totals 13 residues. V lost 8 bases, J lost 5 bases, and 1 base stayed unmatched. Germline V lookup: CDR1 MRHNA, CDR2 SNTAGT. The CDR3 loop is CASRDRDNSPLHF. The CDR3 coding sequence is TGTGCCAGCCGGGACAGGGATAATTCACCCCTCCACTTT.

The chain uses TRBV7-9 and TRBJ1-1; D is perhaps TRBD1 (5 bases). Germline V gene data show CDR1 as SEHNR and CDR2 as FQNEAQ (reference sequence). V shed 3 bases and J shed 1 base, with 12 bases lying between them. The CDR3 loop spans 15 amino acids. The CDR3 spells CASSFTGTKNTEAFF. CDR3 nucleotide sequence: TGTGCCAGCAGCTTCACCGGGACTAAGAACACTGAAGCTTTCTTT.

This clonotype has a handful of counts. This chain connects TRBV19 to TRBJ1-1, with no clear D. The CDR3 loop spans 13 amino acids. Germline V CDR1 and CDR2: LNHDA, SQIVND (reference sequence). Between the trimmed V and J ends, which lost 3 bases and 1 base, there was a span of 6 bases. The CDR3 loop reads CASSIGQNTEAFF. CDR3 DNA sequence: TGTGCCAGTAGTATTGGGCAGAACACTGAAGCTTTCTTT.

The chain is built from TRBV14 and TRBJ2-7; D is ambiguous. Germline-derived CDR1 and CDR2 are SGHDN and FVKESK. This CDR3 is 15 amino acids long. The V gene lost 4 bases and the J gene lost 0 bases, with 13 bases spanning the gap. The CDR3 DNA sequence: TGTGCCAGCAGCCCCGACCCATTCGCCTCCTACGAGCAGTACTTC. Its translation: CASSPDPFASYEQYF.

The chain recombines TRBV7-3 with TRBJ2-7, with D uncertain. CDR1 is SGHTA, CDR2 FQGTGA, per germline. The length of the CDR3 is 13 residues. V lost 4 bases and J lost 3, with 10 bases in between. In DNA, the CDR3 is TGTGCCAGCAGCTCCTCGAACAGCTACGAGCAGTACTTC. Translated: CASSSSNSYEQYF.

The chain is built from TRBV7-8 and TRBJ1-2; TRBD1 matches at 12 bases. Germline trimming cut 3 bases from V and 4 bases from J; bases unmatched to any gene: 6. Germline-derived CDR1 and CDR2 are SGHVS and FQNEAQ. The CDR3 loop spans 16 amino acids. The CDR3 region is CASSFGTGGSIYGYTF. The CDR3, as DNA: TGTGCCAGCAGCTTCGGGACAGGGGGCTCAATCTATGGCTACACCTTC. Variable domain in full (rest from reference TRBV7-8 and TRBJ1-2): GAGVSQSPRYKVAKRGQDVALRCDPISGHVSLFWYQQALGQGPEFLTYFQNEAQLDKSGLPSDRFFAERPEGSVSTLKIQRTQQEDSAVYLCASSFGTGGSIYGYTFGSGTRLTVV.

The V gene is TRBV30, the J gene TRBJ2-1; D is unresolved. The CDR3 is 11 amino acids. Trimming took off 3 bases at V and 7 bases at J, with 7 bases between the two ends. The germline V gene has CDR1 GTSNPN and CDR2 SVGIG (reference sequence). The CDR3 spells CAWRISNEQFF. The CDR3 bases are TGTGCCTGGAGGATAAGTAATGAGCAGTTCTTC.

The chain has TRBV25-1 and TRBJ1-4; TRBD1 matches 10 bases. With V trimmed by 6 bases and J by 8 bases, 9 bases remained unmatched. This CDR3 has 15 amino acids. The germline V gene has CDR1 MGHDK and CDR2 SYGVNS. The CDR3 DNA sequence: TGTGCCAGCAGGCTCGCGGACAGGGGGGGGGAAAAACTGTTTTTT. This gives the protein CASRLADRGGEKLFF.

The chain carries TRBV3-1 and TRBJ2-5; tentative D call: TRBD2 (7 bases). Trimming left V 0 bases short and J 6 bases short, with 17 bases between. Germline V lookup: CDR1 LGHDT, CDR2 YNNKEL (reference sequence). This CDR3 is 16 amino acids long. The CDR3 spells CASSQDPAGAPQTQYF. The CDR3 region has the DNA TGTGCCAGCAGCCAAGATCCTGCGGGGGCCCCCCAGACCCAGTACTTC.

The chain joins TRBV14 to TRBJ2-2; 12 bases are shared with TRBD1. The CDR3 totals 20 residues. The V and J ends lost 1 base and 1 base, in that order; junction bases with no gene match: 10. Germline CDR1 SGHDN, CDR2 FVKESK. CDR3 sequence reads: CASSQAFGTGGDWNTGELFF. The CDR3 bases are TGTGCCAGCAGCCAAGCCTTCGGGACAGGGGGCGATTGGAACACCGGGGAGCTGTTTTTT. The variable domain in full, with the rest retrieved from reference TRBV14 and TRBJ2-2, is EAGVTQFPSHSVIEKGQTVTLRCDPISGHDNLYWYRRVMGKEIKFLLHFVKESKQDESGMPNNRFLAERTGGTYSTLKVQPAELEDSGVYFCASSQAFGTGGDWNTGELFFGEGSRLTVL.

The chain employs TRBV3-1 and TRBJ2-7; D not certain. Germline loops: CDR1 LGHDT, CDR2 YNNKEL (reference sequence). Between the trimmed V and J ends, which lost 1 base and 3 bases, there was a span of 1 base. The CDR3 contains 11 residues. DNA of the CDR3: TGTGCCAGCAGCCAAGGCTACGAGCAGTACTTC. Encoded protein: CASSQGYEQYF.

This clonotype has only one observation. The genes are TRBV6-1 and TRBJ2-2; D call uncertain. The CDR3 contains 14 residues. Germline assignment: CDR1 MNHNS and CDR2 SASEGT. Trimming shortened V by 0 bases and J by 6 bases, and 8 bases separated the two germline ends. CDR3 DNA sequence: TGTGCCAGCAGTGAAGCGCTTGACGCCGGGGAGCTGTTTTTT. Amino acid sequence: CASSEALDAGELFF.

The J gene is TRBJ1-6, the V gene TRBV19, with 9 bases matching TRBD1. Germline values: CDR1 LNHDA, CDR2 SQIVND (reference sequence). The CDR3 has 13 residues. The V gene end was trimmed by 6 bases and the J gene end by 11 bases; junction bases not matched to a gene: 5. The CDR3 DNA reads TGTGCCAGTAGCATCGGACAGGGGACACCCCTCCACTTT. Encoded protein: CASSIGQGTPLHF.

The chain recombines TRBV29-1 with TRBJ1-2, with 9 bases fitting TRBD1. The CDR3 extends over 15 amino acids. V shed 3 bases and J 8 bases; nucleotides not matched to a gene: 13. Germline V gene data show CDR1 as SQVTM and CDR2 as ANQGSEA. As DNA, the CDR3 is TGCAGCGTTGAGGTGCAGACAGGGGGGTATGGGGGCTACACCTTC. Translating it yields CSVEVQTGGYGGYTF.